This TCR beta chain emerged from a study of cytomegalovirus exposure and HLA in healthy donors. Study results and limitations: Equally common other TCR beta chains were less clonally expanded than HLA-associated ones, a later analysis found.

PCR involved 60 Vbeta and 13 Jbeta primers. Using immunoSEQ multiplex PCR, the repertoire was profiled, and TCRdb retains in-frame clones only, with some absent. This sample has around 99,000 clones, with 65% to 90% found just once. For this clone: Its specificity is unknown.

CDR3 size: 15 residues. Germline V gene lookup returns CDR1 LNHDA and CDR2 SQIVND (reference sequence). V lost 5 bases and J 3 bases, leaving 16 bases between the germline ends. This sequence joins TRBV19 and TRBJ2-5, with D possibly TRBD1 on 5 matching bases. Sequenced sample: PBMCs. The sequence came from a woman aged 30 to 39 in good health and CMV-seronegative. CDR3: CASSSSPGREETQYF. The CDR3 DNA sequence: TGTGCCAGTAGTTCCTCCCCGGGCAGGGAAGAGACCCAGTACTTC.